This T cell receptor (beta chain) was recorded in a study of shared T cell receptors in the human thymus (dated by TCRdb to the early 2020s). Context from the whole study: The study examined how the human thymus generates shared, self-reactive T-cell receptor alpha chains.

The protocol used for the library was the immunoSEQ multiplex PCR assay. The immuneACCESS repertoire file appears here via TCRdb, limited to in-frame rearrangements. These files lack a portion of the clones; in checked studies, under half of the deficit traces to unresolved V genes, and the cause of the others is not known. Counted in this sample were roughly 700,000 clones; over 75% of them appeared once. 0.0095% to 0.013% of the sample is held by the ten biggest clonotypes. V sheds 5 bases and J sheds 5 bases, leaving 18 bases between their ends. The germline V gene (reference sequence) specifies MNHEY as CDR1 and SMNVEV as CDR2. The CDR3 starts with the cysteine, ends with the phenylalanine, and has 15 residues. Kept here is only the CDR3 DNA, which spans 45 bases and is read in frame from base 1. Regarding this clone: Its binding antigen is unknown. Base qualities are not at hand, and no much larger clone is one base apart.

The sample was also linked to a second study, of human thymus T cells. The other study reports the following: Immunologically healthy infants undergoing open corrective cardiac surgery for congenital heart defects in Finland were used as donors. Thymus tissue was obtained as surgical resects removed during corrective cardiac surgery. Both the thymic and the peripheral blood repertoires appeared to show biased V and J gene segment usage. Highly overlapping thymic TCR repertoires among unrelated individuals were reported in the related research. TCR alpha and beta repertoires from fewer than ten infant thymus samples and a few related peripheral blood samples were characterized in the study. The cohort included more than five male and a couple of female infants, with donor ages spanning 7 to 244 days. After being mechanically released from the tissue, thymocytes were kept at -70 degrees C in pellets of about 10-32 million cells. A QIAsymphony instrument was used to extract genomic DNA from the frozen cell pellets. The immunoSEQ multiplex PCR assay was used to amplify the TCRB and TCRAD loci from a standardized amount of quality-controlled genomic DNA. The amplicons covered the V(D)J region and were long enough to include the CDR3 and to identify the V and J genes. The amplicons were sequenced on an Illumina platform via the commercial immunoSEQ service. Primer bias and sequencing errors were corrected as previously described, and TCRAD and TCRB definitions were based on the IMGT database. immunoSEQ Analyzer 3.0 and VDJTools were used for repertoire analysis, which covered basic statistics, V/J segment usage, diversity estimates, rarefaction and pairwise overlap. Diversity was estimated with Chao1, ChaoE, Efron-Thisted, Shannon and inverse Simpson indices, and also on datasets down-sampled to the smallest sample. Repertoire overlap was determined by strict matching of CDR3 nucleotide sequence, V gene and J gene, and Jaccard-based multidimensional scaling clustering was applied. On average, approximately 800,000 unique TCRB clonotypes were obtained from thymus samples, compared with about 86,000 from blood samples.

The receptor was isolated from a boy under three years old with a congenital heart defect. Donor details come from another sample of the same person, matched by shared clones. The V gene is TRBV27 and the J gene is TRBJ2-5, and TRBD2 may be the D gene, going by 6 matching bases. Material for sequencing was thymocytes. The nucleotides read TGTGCCAGCAGTGGAGGTAGCGGCCCGATTGAGACCCAGTACTTC. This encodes CASSGGSGPIETQYF.